Below are 26 T cell receptor beta chains sequenced from a single sample in a study of cytomegalovirus exposure and HLA in healthy donors (dated by TCRdb to between 2016 and 2019). Library generation was performed with the immunoSEQ multiplex PCR assay. TCRdb's version of the immuneACCESS table is confined to in-frame rearrangements and falls short of the full clone set. An unresolved V gene accounts for under half of the shortfall where checked; the remainder is of unknown origin. The sample table holds 150,000 to 250,000 clones, of which around 80% were seen once. The ten largest clones represent around 1.2% of the sample. The specimen sequenced was PBMCs. Receptors were obtained from a woman under 40 in good health and CMV-seronegative.

The rearrangement joins TRBV6-5 to TRBJ2-7; 9 nucleotides align to TRBD1. Per the germline V gene, CDR1 is MNHEY and CDR2 is SVGAGI. V was clipped by 3 bases and J by 4 bases; unmatched bases: 4. The CDR3 extends over 14 amino acids. CDR3 loop: CASSYGTGFYEQYF. CDR3 nucleotide sequence: TGTGCCAGCAGTTATGGGACAGGGTTTTACGAGCAGTACTTC.

The chain joins TRBV7-9 to TRBJ2-7; 8 positions agree with TRBD1. The junction had 3 bases not matched to a gene; V was cut back by 5 bases and J by 3 bases. Germline V gives CDR1 SEHNR, CDR2 FQNEAQ (reference sequence). The CDR3 totals 13 residues. This CDR3 reads CASSQGQVYEQYF. The CDR3 nucleotides read TGTGCCAGCAGCCAGGGACAGGTCTACGAGCAGTACTTC.

V usage is TRBV30 and J usage is TRBJ1-1; no definite D call. The V gene lost 1 base and the J gene lost 2 bases, with 8 bases spanning the gap. CDR1 GTSNPN and CDR2 SVGIG come from the germline V gene (reference sequence). This CDR3 is built from 13 residues. CDR3 sequence reads: CAWSGALNTEAFF. The CDR3 bases are TGTGCCTGGAGTGGGGCCCTAAACACTGAAGCTTTCTTT.

The chain carries TRBV18 and TRBJ2-1; the match to TRBD1 covers 10 bases. The length of the CDR3 is 16 residues. Trimming cost V 3 bases and J 4 bases; bases outside gene matches: 6. Per germline, CDR1 KGHSH and CDR2 LQKENI. CDR3 residues: CASSPGEDRGYNEQFF. For the CDR3, the DNA is TGTGCCAGCTCACCGGGTGAGGACAGGGGGTACAATGAGCAGTTCTTC.

The rearrangement uses TRBV5-4 and TRBJ1-6, with 10 bases matching TRBD1. In germline, CDR1 is SGHNT, CDR2 YYREEE (reference sequence). The CDR3 runs to 14 residues. V was clipped by 4 bases and J by 9 bases; unmatched bases: 4. The CDR3 coding sequence is TGTGCCAGCAGCCTCCGGGACAGGGGTTCACCCCTCCACTTT. Translating gives CASSLRDRGSPLHF.

J is TRBJ2-7 and V is TRBV6-1; D not resolved. V lost 6 bases to trimming and J lost 7 bases, with 16 bases between them. The CDR3 loop spans 13 amino acids. From germline, CDR1 is MNHNS and CDR2 SASEGT. The CDR3 region is CASSEIGFWEQYF. CDR3 sequence (DNA): TGTGCCAGCAGCGAAATCGGGTTTTGGGAGCAGTACTTC.

This chain joins TRBV4-1 and TRBJ2-7; weak D call: TRBD2 (6 bases). The CDR3 loop spans 15 amino acids. CDR1 is MGHRA, CDR2 YSYEKL, per germline. V was shortened by 1 base and J by 0 bases, with 10 bases between the two germline ends. The CDR3 coding sequence is TGCGCCAGCAGCCAAGGAGTCGGGAGCTCCTACGAGCAGTACTTC. Amino acid sequence: CASSQGVGSSYEQYF.

This chain links TRBV5-1 with TRBJ1-1; TRBD1 matches 8 bases. The CDR3 covers 17 residues. The germline gives CDR1 SGHRS, CDR2 YFSETQ. After removal of 7 bases from V and 0 bases from J, the junction contained 14 bases not matched to a gene. The CDR3 DNA is TGCGCCAGCCGGGGGAATGGACAGGGACGTATGAACACTGAAGCTTTCTTT. Translating it yields CASRGNGQGRMNTEAFF.

CDR3 nucleotides: TGTGCCAGCAGTTACTCGGGAGGCGGTAGGGGTGAGCAGTTCTTC. Amino acid sequence: CASSYSGGGRGEQFF. This sequence joins TRBV6-5 and TRBJ2-1; possibly TRBD2 for D (6 bases). The CDR3 covers 15 residues. Per the germline V gene, CDR1 is MNHEY and CDR2 is SVGAGI. V was trimmed by 0 bases and J by 9 bases, leaving 15 bases between them.

This clone was observed a handful of times. This chain uses TRBV28 with TRBJ1-4, with 8 bases fitting TRBD1. The J segment lost 7 bases and the V segment lost 2 bases, leaving 0 bases of the junction unmatched. The CDR3 has 13 residues. Looked up from germline, CDR1 is MDHEN and CDR2 is SYDVKM. In DNA, the CDR3 is TGTGCCAGCAGTTTACAGGGGGCTGAAAAACTGTTTTTT. This codes for CASSLQGAEKLFF.

This clone was recorded at least ten times. This chain uses TRBV2 with TRBJ2-7; D is perhaps TRBD1 (6 bases). The CDR3 covers 14 residues. Trimming stripped 7 bases from V and 4 bases from J, with 17 bases between. Germline CDR1 is SNHLY and CDR2 is FYNNEI. CDR3 region: CASTPSAQGYEQYF. CDR3 DNA: TGTGCCAGCACCCCTTCGGCCCAGGGGTACGAGCAGTACTTC. Full variable domain (outside the CDR3, taken from reference TRBV2 and TRBJ2-7): EPEVTQTPSHQVTQMGQEVILRCVPISNHLYFYWYRQILGQKVEFLVSFYNNEISEKSEIFDDQFSVERPDGSNFTLKIRSTKLEDSAMYFCASTPSAQGYEQYFGPGTRLTVT.

The chain uses TRBV13 and TRBJ2-2; TRBD2 matches 8 bases. Trimming cost V 0 bases and J 7 bases; bases outside gene matches: 7. The germline gives CDR1 PRHDT, CDR2 FYEKMQ (reference sequence). CDR3 length: 16 amino acids. CDR3 sequence reads: CASSLGLAGGHGELFF. The CDR3 DNA reads as TGTGCCAGCAGCTTAGGCCTTGCGGGAGGTCACGGGGAGCTGTTTTTT.

This clone was picked up one time. V usage is TRBV11-2 and J usage is TRBJ2-5; D might be TRBD1 (6 bases). V dropped 5 bases and J dropped 5 bases, with 18 bases sitting between them. The germline gives CDR1 SGHAT, CDR2 FQNNGV. This CDR3 is built from 15 residues. The chain's CDR3 is CASSPNLRGEETQYF. CDR3 coding DNA: TGTGCCAGCAGCCCAAACCTCAGGGGAGAGGAGACCCAGTACTTC.

This chain joins TRBV4-1 and TRBJ2-3, with 9 bases matching TRBD1. The CDR3 loop spans 17 amino acids. With V trimmed by 1 base and J by 8 bases, 13 bases remained unmatched. Germline V gene sequence: CDR1 MGHRA, CDR2 YSYEKL. The chain's CDR3 is CASSQAETGGFQGTQYF. The DNA of the CDR3 is TGCGCCAGCAGCCAAGCCGAGACAGGGGGTTTTCAGGGTACGCAGTATTTT.

Only one count was recorded for this clone. The chain carries TRBV9 and TRBJ1-2; 9 bases map to TRBD1. Germline values: CDR1 SGDLS, CDR2 YYNGEE. The junction had 6 bases not matched to a gene; V was cut back by 4 bases and J by 8 bases. This CDR3 is 13 amino acids long. The CDR3 is CASSPRTGDGYTF. The CDR3 coding sequence is TGTGCCAGCAGCCCAAGGACAGGGGACGGCTACACCTTC.

This chain links TRBV9 with TRBJ2-7; no definite D call. Germline-derived CDR1 and CDR2 are SGDLS and YYNGEE. CDR3 length equals 11 residues. V lost 6 bases and J lost 3, with 7 bases in between. The CDR3 nucleotides read TGTGCCAGCACTCCGTTCTACGAGCAGTACTTC. Protein product: CASTPFYEQYF.

CDR3 region: CASSIGIQGTLGNQPQHF. CDR3 DNA sequence: TGTGCCAGTAGTATTGGAATACAGGGGACCCTCGGCAATCAGCCCCAGCATTTT. This rearrangement joins TRBV19 to TRBJ1-5; 7 nucleotides agree with TRBD1. Per germline, CDR1 LNHDA and CDR2 SQIVND (reference sequence). CDR3 length: 18 amino acids. V trimming: 3 bases; J trimming: 2 bases; junction bases outside the gene matches: 13.

A few counts support this clone. The chain combines TRBV28 with TRBJ1-1; D unresolved. CDR3 length: 16 residues. The germline V gene has CDR1 MDHEN and CDR2 SYDVKM. V was clipped by 2 bases and J by 3 bases, with 16 bases between them. The CDR3 coding sequence is TGTGCCAGCAGTTTAAATCCTCCGCCGCGGGACACTGAAGCTTTCTTT. This translates into CASSLNPPPRDTEAFF.

V gene TRBV19 combines with J gene TRBJ1-2; TRBD1 matches at 9 bases. CDR1 is LNHDA, CDR2 SQIVND, per germline (reference sequence). The V gene end was trimmed by 11 bases and the J gene end by 8 bases; junction bases not matched to a gene: 6. The CDR3 sequence is 11 residues long. The CDR3 protein is CASRQGEGYTF. In nucleotides, the CDR3 is TGTGCCTCAAGACAGGGGGAAGGCTACACCTTC.

The chain has TRBV5-6 and TRBJ1-3; D not resolved. Germline lookup yields CDR1 SGHDT and CDR2 YYEEEE. V was clipped by 2 bases and J by 4 bases, with 10 bases between them. There are 14 residues in the CDR3. The DNA for the CDR3 is TGTGCCAGCAGCTTAACGCCTAGGGGAAACACCATATATTTT. This sequence encodes CASSLTPRGNTIYF.

The chain uses TRBV6-1 and TRBJ2-7, with TRBD2 as a possible D gene (5 bases). V was cut by 1 base and J by 3 bases, with 16 bases left in between. The germline V gene has CDR1 MNHNS and CDR2 SASEGT. The CDR3 runs 16 residues. Here the CDR3 reads CASSEGLNTGNYEQYF. The DNA for the CDR3 is TGTGCCAGCAGTGAAGGCCTCAATACGGGGAACTACGAGCAGTACTTC.

The rearrangement links TRBV27 to TRBJ1-6; perhaps TRBD1 as D (5 bases). Trimming pared 2 bases from V and 7 bases from J, leaving 12 bases between. The CDR3 extends over 15 amino acids. Germline V CDR1 and CDR2: MNHEY, SMNVEV (reference sequence). CDR3 amino acids: CASSLRAGMNSPLHF. CDR3 sequence (DNA): TGTGCCAGCAGTTTAAGAGCAGGGATGAATTCACCCCTCCACTTT.

This clone was counted at least ten times. The J gene is TRBJ2-2, the V gene TRBV5-1; 10 positions agree with TRBD2. The CDR3 contains 16 residues. From germline, CDR1 is SGHRS and CDR2 YFSETQ. The junction had 7 bases not matched to a gene; V was cut back by 3 bases and J by 5 bases. DNA of the CDR3: TGCGCCAGCAGCTCCCAGCGGGGGGGCTTAACCGGGGAGCTGTTTTTT. Translated, it gives CASSSQRGGLTGELFF.

This sequence joins TRBV4-2 and TRBJ2-1; the D gene is possibly TRBD1 (6 bases). CDR1 is LGHNA, CDR2 YNFKEQ, per germline. The CDR3 consists of 15 residues. The ends were cut back, 3 bases at V and 4 bases at J, with 13 bases in the middle. For the CDR3, the DNA is TGTGCCAGCAGCCACGGACAGCGCCCTTACAATGAGCAGTTCTTC. This gives the protein CASSHGQRPYNEQFF.

The chain carries TRBV7-9 and TRBJ1-1; 8 positions match TRBD1. V trimming: 4 bases; J trimming: 3 bases; junction bases outside the gene matches: 4. The CDR3 covers 14 residues. The germline CDR1 and CDR2 sequences are SEHNR and FQNEAQ (reference sequence). The CDR3 region has the DNA TGTGCCAGCAGCTCGCCGGGACAGGACACTGAAGCTTTCTTT. Its protein is CASSSPGQDTEAFF.

The rearrangement joins TRBV6-5 to TRBJ1-2; D gene uncertain. V was shortened by 6 bases and J by 2 bases, with 16 bases between the two germline ends. This CDR3 region has 15 residues. The V gene's germline CDR1 is MNHEY and CDR2 SVGAGI. This CDR3 is CASSPRPRTNYGYTF. CDR3 bases: TGTGCCAGCAGCCCCAGGCCCAGAACGAACTATGGCTACACCTTC.